Listed here are 15 T cell receptor beta chains from one sample, sequenced in a study of blood T cell repertoires in COVID-19. Only in-frame clones appear in the TCRdb table, and some are missing; sequencing was by immunoSEQ multiplex PCR. Among about 370,000 clones listed, roughly nine tenths were seen once. The specimen sequenced was PBMCs or T cells enriched from blood (not recorded which). The receptors originated from a woman in her twenties or thirties who had recovered from COVID-19.

The rearrangement uses TRBV12-3 or TRBV12-4 and TRBJ2-7, with TRBD1 matching over 10 bases. The CDR3 totals 13 residues. V shed 7 bases, J shed 7 bases, and the junction held 7 bases outside the gene matches. The CDR3 DNA is TGTGCCAGCACCTCCGGGACAGGGGATGAGCAGTACTTC. It yields the protein CASTSGTGDEQYF.

The V and J genes are TRBV12-3 or TRBV12-4 and TRBJ1-2; no reliable D call. V lost 3 bases and J lost 10, with 12 bases in between. The CDR3 length is 12 residues. CDR3: CASSFLGSDYTF. CDR3 sequence (DNA): TGTGCCAGCAGTTTTCTCGGCAGCGACTACACCTTC.

V and J are TRBV7-2 and TRBJ2-5, with D possibly TRBD2 on 5 matching bases. CDR1 and CDR2 (germline): SGHTA, FQGNSA. CDR3 size: 16 residues. V was cut by 4 bases and J by 7 bases, with 22 bases left in between. The CDR3, as DNA: TGTGCCAGCAGCTCCCGAGAGGGCCAAGAGCGTGGGACCCAGTACTTC. Protein: CASSSREGQERGTQYF.

The chain recombines TRBV27 with TRBJ2-1, with 7 bases fitting TRBD1. The CDR3 covers 17 residues. V lost 6 bases to trimming and J lost 5 bases; unmatched junction nucleotides: 16. Germline CDR1 reads MNHEY; CDR2 reads SMNVEV (reference sequence). The CDR3 bases are TGTGCCAGCAGCAACAGAGACAGGGTCCGGCTCCACAATGAGCAGTTCTTC. Translation gives CASSNRDRVRLHNEQFF.

The J gene is TRBJ2-3, the V gene TRBV6-5, with TRBD2 as a possible D gene (6 bases). The CDR3 has 15 residues. Trimming took 7 bases from V and 1 from J, leaving 15 bases between them. CDR1 is MNHEY, CDR2 SVGAGI, per germline. The CDR3 loop is CASTLGLVGTDTQYF. CDR3 nucleotide sequence: TGTGCCAGCACCTTGGGACTTGTTGGCACAGATACGCAGTATTTT.

The chain couples TRBV9 to TRBJ1-3; 12 bases align to TRBD1. Germline V CDR1 and CDR2: SGDLS, YYNGEE. With V trimmed by 2 bases and J by 3 bases, 6 bases remained unmatched. The CDR3 runs to 17 residues. The CDR3 nucleotides read TGTGCCAGCAGCGTCCGGGACAGGGGGCGCTTTGGAAACACCATATATTTT. This sequence encodes CASSVRDRGRFGNTIYF.

In DNA form, the CDR3 reads TGTGCCAGCAAGGGGGGAGGGGCTGGGGCCAACGTCCTGACTTTC. This codes for CASKGGGAGANVLTF. This chain connects TRBV28 to TRBJ2-6; D perhaps matches TRBD2 (7 bases). Germline assignment: CDR1 MDHEN and CDR2 SYDVKM. The germline V and J ends were trimmed by 7 bases and 2 bases, with 12 bases remaining between them. This CDR3 is 15 amino acids long.

The rearrangement uses TRBV19 and TRBJ1-1; D is ambiguous. The CDR3 loop spans 15 amino acids. V was clipped by 2 bases and J by 3 bases, with 13 bases between them. Germline assignment: CDR1 LNHDA and CDR2 SQIVND (reference sequence). This chain's CDR3 is CASSIRLVQDTEAFF. CDR3 DNA sequence: TGTGCCAGTAGTATACGCCTGGTCCAGGACACTGAAGCTTTCTTT.

V gene TRBV5-4 combines with J gene TRBJ2-5; 9 bases are a match to TRBD1. CDR1 is SGHNT and CDR2 is YYREEE in the germline V gene (reference sequence). Trimming removed 4 bases from V and 1 base from J; junction bases left unmatched: 2. The CDR3 extends over 14 amino acids. The chain's CDR3 is CASSGTGFQETQYF. For the CDR3, the DNA is TGTGCCAGCAGCGGGACAGGGTTCCAAGAGACCCAGTACTTC.

The chain carries TRBV30 and TRBJ1-1; 8 positions agree with TRBD1. Germline CDR1 is GTSNPN and CDR2 is SVGIG (reference sequence). The CDR3 loop spans 13 amino acids. V shed 0 bases, J shed 6 bases, and the junction held 3 bases outside the gene matches. CDR3 loop: CAWSVQGVSEAFF. In DNA form, the CDR3 reads TGTGCCTGGAGTGTACAGGGGGTTTCTGAAGCTTTCTTT.

The chain carries TRBV29-1 and TRBJ2-1, with D possibly being TRBD2 (6 bases). The V and J ends lost 6 bases and 0 bases respectively, with 9 bases between them. CDR1 is SQVTM and CDR2 is ANQGSEA in the germline V gene. The CDR3 is made up of 13 amino acids. The CDR3 DNA reads TGCAGCGTGCCTAGCGCCTCCTACAATGAGCAGTTCTTC. It codes for CSVPSASYNEQFF.

The gene calls are TRBV19 and TRBJ1-5; no firm D call. The CDR3 sequence is 16 residues long. V gave up 4 bases and J gave up 1 base, with 14 bases separating them. Germline V gene data show CDR1 as LNHDA and CDR2 as SQIVND (reference sequence). The CDR3 nucleotides are TGTGCCAGTAGTAGCCCATTGAGGTTGAGCAATCAGCCCCAGCATTTT. Translating it yields CASSSPLRLSNQPQHF.

The rearrangement links TRBV20-1 to TRBJ1-2, with D possibly TRBD1 on 5 matching bases. Germline V gene lookup returns CDR1 DFQATT and CDR2 SNEGSKA (reference sequence). V shed 3 bases and J shed 2 bases, with 13 bases lying between them. This CDR3 has 14 residues. The CDR3 is CSASTPRTNYGYTF. DNA of the CDR3: TGCAGTGCTAGTACACCGAGGACAAACTATGGCTACACCTTC.

The V call is TRBV2, the J call TRBJ1-1, with D tentatively TRBD1 (5 bases). The CDR3 loop spans 15 amino acids. V was shortened by 8 bases and J by 5 bases, with 21 bases between the two germline ends. Germline CDR1 SNHLY, CDR2 FYNNEI. The CDR3 coding sequence is TGTGCCAGCGTAAATGGACGCCCCAAGGGGACTGAAGCTTTCTTT. This gives the protein CASVNGRPKGTEAFF.

This clone was picked up a small number of times. The J gene is TRBJ2-3, the V gene TRBV25-1; TRBD2 aligns across 8 bases. With V trimmed by 6 bases and J by 3 bases, 8 bases remained unmatched. This CDR3 contains 15 residues. Germline V gene data show CDR1 as MGHDK and CDR2 as SYGVNS. The CDR3 region has the DNA TGTGCCAGCAGGGCGGGGGAGCGGGAGACAGATACGCAGTATTTT. It specifies CASRAGERETDTQYF. The full variable domain, in which reference TRBV25-1 and TRBJ2-3 provide the parts outside the CDR3, is EADIYQTPRYLVIGTGKKITLECSQTMGHDKMYWYQQDPGMELHLIHYSYGVNSTEKGDLSSESTVSRIRTEHFPLTLESARPSHTSQYLCASRAGERETDTQYFGPGTRLTVL.